This T cell receptor (beta chain) was observed in a study of blood T cell repertoires in COVID-19. As for the study in general: There were acute and convalescent COVID-19 samples, and they came from the United States, Italy and Spain. T cells, B-cell-depleted T cells, or PBMCs supplied cDNA or gDNA.

Method: immunoSEQ multiplex PCR; TCRdb's copy keeps in-frame clones and lacks some. The sample holds about 170,000 clones; approximately 87% are singletons and the top ten take 3.7%. This CDR3 spans 15 amino acids. Sequenced: peripheral blood. V and J are TRBV21-1 and TRBJ1-2. TRBV21-1 is annotated as a pseudogene. The receptor's source is a young man with active or convalescent COVID-19. The CDR3 region has the DNA TGTGCCAGCAGCAATCCTCGAGCGGGAGTTCCCGTCTACACCTTC. It is translated as CASSNPRAGVPVYTF.